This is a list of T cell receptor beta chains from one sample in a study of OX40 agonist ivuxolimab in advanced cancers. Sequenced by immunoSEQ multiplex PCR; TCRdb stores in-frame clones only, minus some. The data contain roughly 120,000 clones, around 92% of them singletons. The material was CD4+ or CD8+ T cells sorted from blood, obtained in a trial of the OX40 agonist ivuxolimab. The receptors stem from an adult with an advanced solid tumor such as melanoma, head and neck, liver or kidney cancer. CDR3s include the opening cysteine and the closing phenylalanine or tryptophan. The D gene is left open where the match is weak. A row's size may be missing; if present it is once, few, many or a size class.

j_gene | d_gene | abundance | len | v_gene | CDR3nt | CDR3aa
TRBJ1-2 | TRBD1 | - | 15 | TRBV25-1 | TGTGCCAGCAGTGAAGGTGGGCGACAGGGGGGTGGATACACCTTC | CASSEGGRQGGGYTF
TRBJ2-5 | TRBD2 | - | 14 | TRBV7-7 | TGTGCTAGCAGCCGTAGCGGGAGCAAAGAGACCCAGTACTTC | CASSRSGSKETQYF
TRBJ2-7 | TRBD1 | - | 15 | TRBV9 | TGTGCCAGCAGCGCGCAGACAGGGAGCTCCTACGAGCAGTACTTC | CASSAQTGSSYEQYF
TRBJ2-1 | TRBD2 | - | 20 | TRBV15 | TGTGCCACCAGCAGAGGGCCTTTTGGGACTAGCAACCGGATGGACAATGAGCAGTTCTTC | CATSRGPFGTSNRMDNEQFF
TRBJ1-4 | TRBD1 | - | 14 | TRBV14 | TGTGCCAGCAGCCGACAGGGCGGATATGAAAAACTGTTTTTT | CASSRQGGYEKLFF
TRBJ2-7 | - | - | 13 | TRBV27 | TGTGCCACCTCCAGGGGAGGGGTCTACGAGCAGTACTTC | CATSRGGVYEQYF
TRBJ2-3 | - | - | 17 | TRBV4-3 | TGCGCCAGCAGCCAGGACATTCGGGACGGAAGGACAGATACGCAGTATTTT | CASSQDIRDGRTDTQYF
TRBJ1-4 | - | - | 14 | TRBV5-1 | TGCGCCAGCAGCTTGTTTACGTCCCATGAAAAACTGTTTTTT | CASSLFTSHEKLFF
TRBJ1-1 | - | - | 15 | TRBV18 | TGTGCCAGCTCACCATTGCGCATCAAGGACACTGAAGCTTTCTTT | CASSPLRIKDTEAFF
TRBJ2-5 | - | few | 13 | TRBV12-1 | TGTGCCAGCAGCTCTAGACAGGAAGAGACCCAGTACTTC | CASSSRQEETQYF